The T cell receptor (beta chain) described here comes from a study of T cell repertoires in cytomegalovirus infection. Each CDR3 protein is one row after TCRdb ran MiXCR on the reads. The sample consists of some 200,000 distinct CDR3 sequences, 30% to 45% of them appearing once. This clonotype was observed a handful of times. What it recognizes is unknown. The sequence derives from a human donor in good health (CMV status not recorded). Some clones in this sample may be carry-over from other donors' samples. Sequenced material: CD8+ T cells from cultured PBMCs, taken from culture after CMV antigen stimulation.

CDR3 sequence: CSATRDGTYEQYF. The CDR3 DNA reads TGCAGTGCTACTCGGGACGGTACCTACGAGCAGTACTTC. V gene TRBV20-1 combines with J gene TRBJ2-7, with D possibly called TRBD1 or TRBD2 (5 bases each). Trimming left V 4 bases short and J 2 bases short, with 12 bases between. The CDR3 totals 13 residues. Germline V gene lookup returns CDR1 DFQATT and CDR2 SNEGSKA (reference sequence).